This TCR beta chain was recorded in a study of T-cell memory formation after mild COVID-19 (dated by TCRdb to the early 2020s). About the investigation overall: Most TCR sequence clusters were specific to one of the two donors. Longitudinal TCRalpha and TCRbeta repertoire sequencing tracked T-cell clones expanding and contracting after mild COVID-19 in two donors. The cohort was made up of two young adult volunteers, one female and one male, who were previously healthy. The study at large found these results: The study included only a couple of mild cases, and larger cohorts that include severe cases with pre-infection samples were judged to be necessary. SARS-CoV-2 specificity was not confirmed for the second-wave clones peaking on day 37. Contracting CD4+ clones turned up mainly in the CM and EM memory subsets, whereas EMRA was where CD8+ clones were enriched. Balanced CD4/CD8 phenotypes were observed for clones contracting from day 15 to 85, whereas a bias towards CD4+ was observed for a second wave of clones expanding from day 15 to 37. The detection of some responding clones in pre-infection memory suggests that pre-existing cross-reactive memory T cells joined the SARS-CoV-2 response.

Reading the germline V gene (reference sequence) gives CDR1 SEHNR and CDR2 FQNEAQ. There are 16 amino acids in the CDR3, from cysteine to phenylalanine inclusive. The entry retains the CDR3 DNA only, 48 bases that are in frame from base 1. The germline ends are 8 bases apart after V is trimmed by 2 bases and J by 0 bases. Ficoll-Paque density gradient centrifugation was used to isolate PBMCs. TCRdb lists the instrument as Illumina NovaSeq 6000. cDNA libraries for TCRalpha and TCRbeta were prepared by 5'RACE using constant-segment primers, with sample barcodes and unique molecular identifiers added. Trizol reagent was used to extract RNA from every sample. The libraries were amplified in two PCR steps, and the second step added a second sample barcode and Illumina TruSeq adapters. Sequencing of the libraries was done on an Illumina NovaSeq, producing 2 x 150 bp paired-end reads. Per the original workflow: Demultiplexing of reads and collapsing into UMI-guided consensus sequences were performed with migec v1.2.7. Using mixcr v2.1.11, the UMI consensuses were aligned to TRA and TRB V and J templates and assembled into clonotypes. Expanded or contracted clonotypes were those called significant by both edgeR and NoisET, with noise models trained on biological replicates. For edgeR calls, a false discovery rate-adjusted p below 0.01 and a log2 fold-change threshold of 1 were applied. As an exploratory analysis of dynamics, max-normalized trajectories of the 1000 most abundant clonotypes were examined by PCA with hierarchical clustering. The CD4 or CD8 phenotype of responding clones was assigned using the separately sequenced CD4+ and CD8+ repertoires. Clones were called with MiXCR by TCRdb after fastp trimmed the public reads at Q25, and only in-frame beta chains were retained. Entries are consolidated by CDR3 protein sequence, retaining the most common genes and DNA. TCRdb assigned the V and J calls; the authors' analysis was not used. In all, the sample holds 560,000 or so distinct CDR3 sequences, and roughly 17% of those were seen once. Roughly 7.8% of the sample rests with the top ten.

Only a few counts were recorded for this clonotype. There is no known antigen for this receptor. Base quality data are lacking; no much larger clone is found one base away. The sequence derives from an adult woman who had mild COVID-19 (a few samples of this study predate the infection). The sample titles of this study are shuffled in the database, so cell type and time point are left out; the donor was told from shared clones. Sequenced: PBMCs or a T cell subset sorted from them (not recorded which). The rearranged segments are TRBV7-9 and TRBJ2-6; the D call could be TRBD1 or TRBD2, with each sharing 5 bases. CDR3 region: CASSLPGSSGANVLTF. The nucleotide sequence is given as TGTGCCAGCAGCTTACCAGGGAGCTCTGGGGCCAACGTCCTGACTTTC.